A selection of T cell receptor beta chains follows, all from one sample in a study of blood T cell repertoires in COVID-19. TCRdb keeps only in-frame clones here, not all; method: immunoSEQ multiplex PCR. The table records 90,000 to 150,000 clones, roughly 87% of them present only once. The material sequenced was peripheral blood. These receptors came from a man aged 80 or over with acute or convalescent COVID-19. The CDR3 runs from the conserved cysteine through the conserved F or W. Each record gives: clone size, V gene, D gene, J gene, CDR3 DNA, CDR3 protein. D genes are given only for firm matches. For some rows the clone size is stated as once, few or many, or as a class when expanded; others skip it.

-	TRBV24-1	-	TRBJ2-1	TGTGCCACCACTCTGGACTCGAGAACCTACAATGAGCAGTTCTTC	CATTLDSRTYNEQFF
-	TRBV5-1	-	TRBJ2-1	TGCGCCAGCAGCTCGGGGGGCACTTACAATGAGCAGTTCTTC	CASSSGGTYNEQFF
-	TRBV30	-	TRBJ1-5	TGTGCCTGGAGCAGGCGGGGGTGGAATCAGCCCCAGCATTTT	CAWSRRGWNQPQHF
once	TRBV5-1	TRBD1	TRBJ2-5	TGCGCCAGCAGGGGGCGACAGGGCGGAGAGACCCAGTACTTC	CASRGRQGGETQYF
-	TRBV19	TRBD1	TRBJ2-4	TGTGCCACCGCTCCCGGGGCCACAGGGGGCCCCTTGTACATTCAGTACTTC	CATAPGATGGPLYIQYF
-	TRBV4-2	-	TRBJ1-6	TGTGCCAGCAGCCAGCTTGACAGGTCACCCCTCCACTTT	CASSQLDRSPLHF
-	TRBV28	-	TRBJ1-3	TGTGCCAGCAGTTCCACCGGGTCTTTAGCTGGAAACACCATATATTTT	CASSSTGSLAGNTIYF
-	TRBV27	TRBD2	TRBJ2-1	TGTGCCAGCAGTTCTTATACAGGGGGCTCGACTAGCGGGAGTTTTTATGAGCAGTTCTTC	CASSSYTGGSTSGSFYEQFF
-	TRBV28	-	TRBJ2-7	TGTGCCAGCAGTTTACAATCCCAGGGGTTCGACGAGCAGTACTTC	CASSLQSQGFDEQYF
-	TRBV7-2	-	TRBJ1-5	TGTGCCAGCAGCTTAGAGAACGGGAATCAGCCCCAGCATTTT	CASSLENGNQPQHF
once	TRBV19	-	TRBJ1-5	TGTGCCAGTAGTATGGGCCAGGGCAATCAGCCCCAGCATTTT	CASSMGQGNQPQHF
-	TRBV30	-	TRBJ2-7	TGTGCCTGGAGTGTCGAAGGGGGTTCCTACGAGCAGTACTTC	CAWSVEGGSYEQYF
-	TRBV5-6	-	TRBJ2-1	TGTGCCAGCACTCCCTTGGGGAGCTCCTACAATGAGCAGTTCTTC	CASTPLGSSYNEQFF
-	TRBV6-5	-	TRBJ1-3	TGTGCCAGCAGTTACTCTAGTGGAAACACCATATATTTT	CASSYSSGNTIYF
-	TRBV5-1	-	TRBJ1-6	TGCGCCAGCAGCTTGGTGGGGGAGGATTCACCCCTCCACTTT	CASSLVGEDSPLHF
-	TRBV19	-	TRBJ1-1	TGTGCCAGTAGACTGGACAGGAACACTGAAGCTTTCTTT	CASRLDRNTEAFF
-	TRBV12-3/TRBV12-4	-	TRBJ2-3	TGTGCCAGCAGGAGGACAGGCACAGATACGCAGTATTTT	CASRRTGTDTQYF
-	TRBV18	TRBD1	TRBJ1-5	TGTGCCAGCTCACAACAGGGGGTATGGCCCCAGCATTTT	CASSQQGVWPQHF
-	TRBV7-2	-	TRBJ2-5	TGTGCCAGCAGCTTAGGAAGGGGTGAGACCCAGTACTTC	CASSLGRGETQYF
-	TRBV27	TRBD2	TRBJ2-7	TGTGCCAGCAGTTCAACTCCGGGACTAGCGGTAGATTACGGGCAGTACTTC	CASSSTPGLAVDYGQYF
-	TRBV7-9	-	TRBJ1-2	TGTGCCAGCAGCTTGGCAGGCCTCGGCTACACCTTC	CASSLAGLGYTF
-	TRBV6-5	-	TRBJ2-7	TGTGCCACCCAACGGGAGGAGCAGTACTTC	CATQREEQYF
few	TRBV19	TRBD2	TRBJ2-2	TGTGCCAGTAGTCCACGGACTAGCGAGGACGGGGAGCTGTTTTTT	CASSPRTSEDGELFF